The clone carrying this TCR beta chain came up once. Its target is not known. This entry belongs to a study of T cell responses to AZD1222 COVID-19 vaccine. Study-wide findings and caveats: Rises in breadth and depth of Spike-specific TCRs came after two AZD1222 doses. Samples come after the peak T cell response, not at day 14.

V shed 7 bases and J shed 2 bases, with 15 bases lying between them. From germline, CDR1 is MNHEY and CDR2 SVGAGI. The CDR3 runs 15 residues. Libraries were prepared by immunoSEQ multiplex PCR; TCRdb keeps only in-frame clonotypes and omits some of them. The sample has about 110,000 clones, roughly 87% seen once. The sequenced sample was peripheral blood, obtained on day 0 of AZD1222 vaccination. The TCR sequence derives from an adult in good health. The rearrangement joins TRBV6-5 to TRBJ2-1; D tentatively fits TRBD1 or TRBD2 (5 bases each). As DNA, the CDR3 is TGTGCCAGCAACGAAGGAGTGGGGGCCTACAATGAGCAGTTCTTC. Translating it yields CASNEGVGAYNEQFF.